This T cell receptor beta chain was observed in a study of T-cell memory formation after mild COVID-19. Study information: TCR clusters mostly belonged to single donors. Study-level findings and limits: Some SARS-CoV-2-responding clones were already detected in memory before infection.

The trim removed 1 base at V and 4 bases at J, leaving 6 bases unmatched. Germline lookup yields CDR1 SGHAT and CDR2 FQNNGV. This CDR3 spans 16 amino acids. This clonotype was counted a few times. Its antigen is unknown. The 5'RACE method, run with constant-segment primers, produced TCR alpha and TCR beta cDNA libraries (carrying sample barcodes and UMIs). TCRdb used MiXCR to reprocess the 5' RACE reads, holding one entry per CDR3 protein. The data contain 400,000 to 500,000 distinct CDR3 sequences, roughly 20% of them singletons. The genes are TRBV11-2 and TRBJ2-3; 9 bases are a match to TRBD2. What was sequenced was PBMCs or a T cell subset sorted from them (not recorded which). The TCR comes from an adult woman who had mild COVID-19 (a few samples of this study predate the infection). Cell type and time point are not known. CDR3 in DNA: TGTGCCAGCAGCTTAGGCCTAGCGGGGCTCTCAGATACGCAGTATTTT. Translated, it gives CASSLGLAGLSDTQYF.